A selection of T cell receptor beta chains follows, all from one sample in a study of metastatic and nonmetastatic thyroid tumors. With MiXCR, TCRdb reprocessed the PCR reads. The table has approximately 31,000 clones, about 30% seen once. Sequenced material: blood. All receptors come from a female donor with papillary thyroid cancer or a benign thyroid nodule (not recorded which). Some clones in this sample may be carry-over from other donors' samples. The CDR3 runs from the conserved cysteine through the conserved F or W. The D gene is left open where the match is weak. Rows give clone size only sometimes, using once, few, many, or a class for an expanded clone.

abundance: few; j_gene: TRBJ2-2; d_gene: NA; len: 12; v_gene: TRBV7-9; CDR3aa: CASSVSVGELFF; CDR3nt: TGTGCCAGCAGCGTCTCGGTCGGGGAGCTGTTTTTT
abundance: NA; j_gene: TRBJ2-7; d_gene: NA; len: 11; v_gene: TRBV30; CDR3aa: CAWSVHDEQYF; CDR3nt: TGTGCCTGGAGTGTACACGACGAGCAGTACTTC
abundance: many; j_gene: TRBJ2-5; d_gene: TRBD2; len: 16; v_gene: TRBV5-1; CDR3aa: CASRNGRAGAVETQYF; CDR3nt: TGCGCCAGCAGAAACGGCCGGGCGGGAGCGGTAGAGACCCAGTACTTC
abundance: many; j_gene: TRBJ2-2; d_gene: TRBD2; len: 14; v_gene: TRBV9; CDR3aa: CASSVASGSRELFF; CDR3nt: TGTGCCAGCAGCGTAGCCAGCGGGAGCAGGGAGCTGTTTTTT
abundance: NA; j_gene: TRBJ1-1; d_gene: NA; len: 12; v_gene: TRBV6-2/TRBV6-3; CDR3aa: CASSYSRGQAFF; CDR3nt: TGTGCCAGCAGTTACTCGCGGGGGCAAGCTTTCTTT
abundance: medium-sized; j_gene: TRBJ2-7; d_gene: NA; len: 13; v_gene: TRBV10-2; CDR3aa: CASREEDNYEQYF; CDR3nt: TGCGCCAGCAGAGAGGAGGACAACTACGAGCAGTACTTC
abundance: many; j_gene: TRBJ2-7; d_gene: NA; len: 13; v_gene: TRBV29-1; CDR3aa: CSVGRKEPYEQYF; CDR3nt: TGCAGCGTTGGGAGGAAGGAACCCTACGAGCAGTACTTC
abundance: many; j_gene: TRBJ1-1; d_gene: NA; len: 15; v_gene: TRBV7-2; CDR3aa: CASSLEGRGLAEAFF; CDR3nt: TGTGCCAGCAGCTTAGAGGGCAGGGGCCTAGCTGAAGCTTTCTTT
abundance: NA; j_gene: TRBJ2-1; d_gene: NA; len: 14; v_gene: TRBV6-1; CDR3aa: CASSASTGRYEQFF; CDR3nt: TGTGCCAGCAGTGCATCGACGGGGAGGTACGAGCAGTTCTTC
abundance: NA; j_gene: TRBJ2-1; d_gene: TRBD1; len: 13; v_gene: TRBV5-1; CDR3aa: CASSIDRGYEQFF; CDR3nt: TGCGCCAGCAGCATCGACAGGGGGTATGAGCAGTTCTTC
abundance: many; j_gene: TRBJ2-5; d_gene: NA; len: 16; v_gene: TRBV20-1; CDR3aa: CSARDGGQRGEETQYF; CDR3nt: TGCAGTGCTAGAGATGGGGGCCAGAGGGGGGAAGAGACCCAGTACTTC